The 28 T cell receptor beta chains below come from one sample, sequenced in a study of blood T cells in healthy people across ages. PCR was performed a second time for about 7 to 12 cycles using a sample-barcoded 5' primer and a J-beta primer mix. TCRdb reanalysed the 5' RACE reads using MiXCR and keeps one entry per CDR3 protein. The table records hundreds of thousands of distinct CDR3 sequences, about 43% of them present only once. The sample was blood. Receptor source: a man aged 80 or over in good health.

The chain couples TRBV4-2 to TRBJ2-3, with D possibly being TRBD1 (6 bases). V was pared by 2 bases and J by 2 bases, with 14 bases between. There are 16 residues in the CDR3. The germline CDR1 and CDR2 sequences are LGHNA and YNFKEQ. The CDR3 DNA reads TGTGCCAGCAGCCAAAATGGGGGCGGACTCACAGATACGCAGTATTTT. Translated: CASSQNGGGLTDTQYF.

This clonotype has only a few counts. This chain links TRBV29-1 with TRBJ2-3, with 10 bases lining up with TRBD2. J was trimmed by 3 bases and V by 2 bases; bases with no gene match: 5. CDR1 is SQVTM and CDR2 is ANQGSEA in the germline V gene. The CDR3 sequence is 15 residues long. The CDR3 DNA sequence: TGCAGCGTTGAACCAACTAGCGGGAAAACAGATACGCAGTATTTT. Translating it yields CSVEPTSGKTDTQYF.

The chain joins TRBV6-2 or TRBV6-3 to TRBJ2-3; TRBD1 matches at 9 bases. The germline V gene has CDR1 MNHEY and CDR2 SVGEGT. This CDR3 spans 12 amino acids. J gave up 13 bases and V 6 bases, and 8 bases lay outside the gene matches. The CDR3 nucleotides read TGTGCCAGCAGCCCGGGGACAGGGAGGAAGTATTTT. As protein: CASSPGTGRKYF.

V and J are TRBV12-5 and TRBJ1-5; a possible D gene is TRBD1 (5 bases). Trimming took off 5 bases at V and 4 bases at J, with 9 bases between the two ends. Germline V lookup: CDR1 LGHNT, CDR2 FRNRAP. The length of the CDR3 is 13 residues. The chain's CDR3 is CASGVGQNQPQHF. CDR3 DNA: TGTGCTAGTGGTGTGGGGCAGAATCAGCCCCAGCATTTT.

CDR3 DNA: TGTGCCAGCAGCTTGGTGCATTCACCCCTCCACTTT. This translates into CASSLVHSPLHF. The chain recombines TRBV7-2 with TRBJ1-6; D ambiguous. Trimming shortened V by 3 bases and J by 8 bases, and 5 bases separated the two germline ends. CDR3 length equals 12 residues. CDR1 and CDR2 from the germline V gene are SGHTA and FQGNSA. The full variable domain, with the rest looked up from reference TRBV7-2 and TRBJ1-6, is GAGVSQSPSNKVTEKGKDVELRCDPISGHTALYWYRQSLGQGLEFLIYFQGNSAPDKSGLPSDRFSAERTGGSVSTLTIQRTQQEDSAVYLCASSLVHSPLHFGNGTRLTVT.

This sequence joins TRBV20-1 and TRBJ2-7; TRBD1 might be the D (6 bases). The J call is in doubt because the DNA end fits TRBJ2-5 better. CDR3 size: 13 residues. The germline gives CDR1 DFQATT, CDR2 SNEGSKA (reference sequence). For the CDR3, the DNA is TGCAGTGCTGCCTCCGGGACAACAGAGACCCAGTACTTC. Its translation is CSAASGTTETQYF.

This CDR3 reads CASNRDALAKNIQYF. CDR3 bases: TGTGCCAGCAACCGGGACGCCCTAGCCAAAAACATTCAGTACTTC. The genes are TRBV2 and TRBJ2-4; D may match TRBD1 or TRBD2 (5 bases each). Trimming stripped 7 bases from V and 0 bases from J, with 13 bases between. CDR1 is SNHLY, CDR2 FYNNEI, per germline. This CDR3 has 15 residues.

This clonotype was detected once. V is TRBV7-2 and J is TRBJ2-7; 7 nucleotides match TRBD1. V lost 5 bases to trimming and J lost 7 bases; unmatched junction nucleotides: 11. The CDR3 loop spans 14 amino acids. Germline V lookup: CDR1 SGHTA, CDR2 FQGNSA. The CDR3 region has the DNA TGTGCCAGCAGCCAATCGACAGGGATCAATGAGCAGTACTTC. Translated, it gives CASSQSTGINEQYF.

This clonotype came up a few times. V usage is TRBV20-1 and J usage is TRBJ2-7, with 10 bases that match TRBD2. The CDR3 is 15 residues long. Germline CDR1 and CDR2: DFQATT and SNEGSKA (reference sequence). Germline trimming cut 5 bases from V and 4 bases from J; bases unmatched to any gene: 11. The CDR3 protein is CSAGQKAGGPYEQYF. DNA of the CDR3: TGCAGTGCTGGACAAAAAGCGGGAGGGCCGTACGAGCAGTACTTC.

In its sample, this clonotype was seen a few times. The CDR3 reads CASSSLAGVYEQYF. The CDR3 DNA follows: TGTGCCAGCAGTTCCTTAGCGGGGGTTTACGAGCAGTACTTC. This chain links TRBV6-2 or TRBV6-3 with TRBJ2-7, with 9 bases identical to TRBD2. The CDR3 extends over 14 amino acids. Losses at the gene ends were 4 bases for V and 4 bases for J; bases not matched to a gene: 5. Germline V gene data show CDR1 as MNHEY and CDR2 as SVGEGT.

The chain joins TRBV12-3 or TRBV12-4 to TRBJ2-5, with 9 bases identical to TRBD2. The DNA end is a closer match to TRBJ2-7, so the J assignment may be wrong. The CDR3 is 14 amino acids. CDR3 nucleotides: TGTGCCAGCAGTTTTCTAGCGGGAAGTGGCGAGCAGTACTTC. Translating it yields CASSFLAGSGEQYF.

This clonotype turned up a few times. V and J are TRBV6-1 and TRBJ2-5, with 10 positions matching TRBD1. Losses at the gene ends were 3 bases for V and 5 bases for J; bases not matched to a gene: 3. The CDR3 has 14 amino acids. Germline-derived CDR1 and CDR2 are MNHNS and SASEGT. The CDR3 is CASSDPDRGETQYF. The CDR3, as DNA: TGTGCCAGCAGTGATCCGGACAGGGGGGAGACCCAGTACTTC.

This chain joins TRBV6-2 or TRBV6-3 and TRBJ2-7; 10 bases map to TRBD2. This CDR3 has 18 residues. With 6 bases clipped from V and 3 bases from J, the junction kept 17 bases outside the gene matches. The germline V gene has CDR1 MNHEY and CDR2 SVGEGT. The CDR3 DNA reads TGTGCCAGCAGGGCTTCCGGCGAGGCTAGCGGGGGTCTCTACGAGCAGTACTTC. It yields the protein CASRASGEASGGLYEQYF.

The chain has TRBV12-3 or TRBV12-4 and TRBJ2-7; D remains ambiguous. The CDR3 is made up of 12 amino acids. In DNA, the CDR3 is TGTTCCATTCGGACGGCAACCTACGAGCAGTACTTC. Translating it yields CSIRTATYEQYF.

This clonotype was seen more than once but under ten times. The V and J genes are TRBV18 and TRBJ2-5; 7 bases are a match to TRBD1. The DNA end is a closer match to TRBJ2-7, so the J assignment may be wrong. Per germline, CDR1 KGHSH and CDR2 LQKENI. The CDR3 runs to 14 residues. This CDR3 is CASSPIRTGYEQYF. The CDR3 DNA sequence: TGTGCCAGCTCACCAATCCGGACAGGCTACGAGCAGTACTTC.

The rearrangement links TRBV11-3 to TRBJ2-3; TRBD2 agrees at 7 bases. The CDR3 has 17 amino acids. J lost 3 bases, V lost 0 bases, and 9 bases had no gene match. From germline, CDR1 is SGHNT and CDR2 YENEEA. The CDR3, as DNA: TGTGCCAGCAGCTTAGATTCCCGCGGGGGTGGAACAGATACGCAGTATTTT. Residues: CASSLDSRGGGTDTQYF.

This chain links TRBV28 with TRBJ2-7; D might be TRBD1 (6 bases). CDR1 is MDHEN and CDR2 is SYDVKM in the germline V gene. With 10 bases removed from V and 3 bases from J, the gap between germline ends came to 13 bases. The CDR3 spans 12 residues. The DNA of the CDR3 is TGTGCCATCAGGGGCAGGGGCTACGAGCAGTACTTC. This gives the protein CAIRGRGYEQYF.

V usage is TRBV20-1 and J usage is TRBJ2-1; 8 nucleotides match TRBD1. Germline CDR1 reads DFQATT; CDR2 reads SNEGSKA (reference sequence). V trimming: 7 bases; J trimming: 0 bases; junction bases outside the gene matches: 5. The CDR3 is 14 amino acids. The CDR3: CSGEDRGSYNEQFF. In DNA, the CDR3 is TGCAGTGGGGAAGACAGGGGCTCCTACAATGAGCAGTTCTTC.

This chain joins TRBV7-2 and TRBJ1-1; no clear D gene. This CDR3 has 14 amino acids. The germline CDR1 and CDR2 sequences are SGHTA and FQGNSA. The V end was cut by 2 bases, the J end by 3 bases, with 10 bases between. CDR3 in DNA: TGTGCCAGCAGCTTAAGACCAGGCTACACTGAAGCTTTCTTT. Translated: CASSLRPGYTEAFF.

This clonotype was seen many times. V and J are TRBV11-2 and TRBJ2-1; 11 bases are shared with TRBD2. CDR1 is SGHAT, CDR2 FQNNGV, per germline. The CDR3 spans 16 residues. Trimming at V came to 5 bases and at J to 5 bases, leaving 8 bases not matched to a gene. The CDR3 sequence: CASSPRLAGIDNEQFF. The CDR3 nucleotides read TGTGCCAGCAGCCCTAGACTAGCGGGGATAGACAATGAGCAGTTCTTC.

This clonotype was seen only a few times. The V call is TRBV15, the J call TRBJ1-4; D gene uncertain. Trimming stripped 0 bases from V and 4 bases from J, with 6 bases between. In germline, CDR1 is LNHNV, CDR2 YYDKDF (reference sequence). The CDR3 runs 14 residues. CDR3 amino acids: CATSRDLLNEKLFF. The CDR3 DNA sequence: TGTGCCACCAGCAGAGATCTGCTTAATGAAAAACTGTTTTTT.

This clonotype was seen a handful of times. The V call is TRBV4-3, the J call TRBJ2-7, with TRBD1 as a possible D gene (6 bases). This CDR3 is built from 16 residues. Germline V gene sequence: CDR1 LGHNA, CDR2 YSLEER. Trimming pared 1 base from V and 2 bases from J, leaving 15 bases between. In nucleotides, the CDR3 is TGCGCCAGCAGCCAAGGAACGGGCAGGGGAACCTACGAGCAGTACTTC. Its protein is CASSQGTGRGTYEQYF.

V is TRBV30 and J is TRBJ2-1; possibly TRBD1 for D (6 bases). The germline V and J ends were trimmed by 3 bases and 8 bases, with 11 bases remaining between them. CDR3 length equals 12 residues. Germline V gene sequence: CDR1 GTSNPN, CDR2 SVGIG (reference sequence). CDR3 region: CAWSPNRDEQFF. CDR3 coding DNA: TGTGCCTGGAGCCCCAACAGGGATGAGCAGTTCTTC.

The chain links TRBV7-9 to TRBJ2-3; D is perhaps TRBD2 (6 bases). Trimming removed 3 bases from V and 3 bases from J, with 13 bases in between. The germline V gene encodes CDR1 SEHNR and CDR2 FQNEAQ (reference sequence). The CDR3 is 15 amino acids. The CDR3 nucleotides are TGTGCCAGCAGCTTCAGTTCGGGGGAGACAGATACGCAGTATTTT. It translates to CASSFSSGETDTQYF.

J is TRBJ2-1 and V is TRBV6-1; tentatively, D is TRBD1 (5 bases). V lost 1 base and J lost 8, with 12 bases in between. Germline V gene lookup returns CDR1 MNHNS and CDR2 SASEGT. The CDR3 runs to 14 residues. The CDR3 nucleotides read TGTGCCAGCAGTGAAGTAGGCAGGGTATATGAGCAGTTCTTC. Amino acid sequence: CASSEVGRVYEQFF.

The chain recombines TRBV29-1 with TRBJ2-7; D is undetermined. Germline-derived CDR1 and CDR2 are SQVTM and ANQGSEA. V lost 6 bases and J lost 0, with 12 bases in between. The CDR3 sequence is 13 residues long. CDR3 DNA sequence: TGCAGCGTGGGATGGGCGAGCTCCTACGAGCAGTACTTC. This sequence encodes CSVGWASSYEQYF.

The V gene is TRBV5-1, the J gene TRBJ2-5, with TRBD2 matching over 7 bases. Per germline, CDR1 SGHRS and CDR2 YFSETQ. With 6 bases clipped from V and 2 bases from J, the junction kept 10 bases outside the gene matches. The CDR3 runs 15 residues. CDR3 nucleotides: TGCGCCAGCACAACCTCACTAGCGAATCAAGAGACCCAGTACTTC. Its translation: CASTTSLANQETQYF.

This clonotype has more than one count but fewer than ten. The CDR3 DNA reads as TGCGCCAGCAGCTCCCGGACAGGGGCGGATGAAAAACTGTTTTTT. Its translation: CASSSRTGADEKLFF. The chain uses TRBV5-1 and TRBJ1-4; 9 bases map to TRBD1. The germline V gene has CDR1 SGHRS and CDR2 YFSETQ. Trimming cost V 3 bases and J 6 bases; bases outside gene matches: 6. The CDR3 is 15 residues long. Combining the CDR3 with reference TRBV5-1 and TRBJ1-4 gives the whole variable domain KAGVTQTPRYLIKTRGQQVTLSCSPISGHRSVSWYQQTPGQGLQFLFEYFSETQRNKGNFPGRFSGRQFSNSRSEMNVSTLELGDSALYLCASSSRTGADEKLFFGSGTQLSVL.